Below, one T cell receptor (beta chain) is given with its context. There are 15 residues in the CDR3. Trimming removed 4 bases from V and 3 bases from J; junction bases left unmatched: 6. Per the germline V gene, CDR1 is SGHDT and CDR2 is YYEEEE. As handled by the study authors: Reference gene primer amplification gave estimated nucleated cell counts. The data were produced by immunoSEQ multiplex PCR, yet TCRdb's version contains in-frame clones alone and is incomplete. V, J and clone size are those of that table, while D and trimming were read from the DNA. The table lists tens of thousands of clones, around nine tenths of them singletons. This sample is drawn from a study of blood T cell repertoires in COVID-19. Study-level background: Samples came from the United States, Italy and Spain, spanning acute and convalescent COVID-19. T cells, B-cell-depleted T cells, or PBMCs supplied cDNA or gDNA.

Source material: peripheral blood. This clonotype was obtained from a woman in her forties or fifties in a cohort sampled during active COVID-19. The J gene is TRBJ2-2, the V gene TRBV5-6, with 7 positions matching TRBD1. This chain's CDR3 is CASSAWTGYTGELFF. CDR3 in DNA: TGTGCCAGCAGCGCCTGGACAGGCTACACCGGGGAGCTGTTTTTT.